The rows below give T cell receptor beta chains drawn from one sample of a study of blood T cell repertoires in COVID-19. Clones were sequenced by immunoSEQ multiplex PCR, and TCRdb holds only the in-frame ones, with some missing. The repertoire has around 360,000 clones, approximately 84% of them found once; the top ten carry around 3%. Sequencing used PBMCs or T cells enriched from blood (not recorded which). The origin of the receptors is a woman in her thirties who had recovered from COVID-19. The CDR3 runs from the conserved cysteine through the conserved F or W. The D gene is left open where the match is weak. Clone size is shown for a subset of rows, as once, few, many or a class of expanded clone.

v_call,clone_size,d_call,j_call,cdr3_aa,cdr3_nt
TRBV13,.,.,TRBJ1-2,CASSSQAGLDGYTF,TGTGCCAGCAGCTCTCAAGCAGGGTTGGATGGCTACACCTTC
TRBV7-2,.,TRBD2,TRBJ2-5,CASSEGGPSWTQYF,TGTGCCAGCAGCGAGGGAGGGCCCAGTTGGACCCAGTACTTC
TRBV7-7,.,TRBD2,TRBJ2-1,CASSKGTSVGNEQFF,TGTGCTAGCAGCAAAGGGACTAGCGTAGGGAATGAGCAGTTCTTC
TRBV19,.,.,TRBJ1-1,CASSMTQGPEAFF,TGTGCCAGTAGTATGACGCAGGGGCCTGAAGCTTTCTTT
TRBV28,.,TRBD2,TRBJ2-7,CASSLVRGGGTEQYF,TGTGCCAGCAGTTTGGTCCGAGGCGGGGGGACCGAGCAGTACTTC
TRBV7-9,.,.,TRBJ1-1,CASSVGRDRTEAFF,TGTGCCAGCAGCGTCGGCAGGGATCGGACTGAAGCTTTCTTT
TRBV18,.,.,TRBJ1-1,CASSPSSPGNTEAFF,TGTGCCAGCTCACCATCGAGCCCGGGGAACACTGAAGCTTTCTTT
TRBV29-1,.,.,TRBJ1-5,CSVSTEPHQPQHF,TGCAGCGTTAGTACCGAGCCCCATCAGCCCCAGCATTTT
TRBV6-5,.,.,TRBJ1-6,CASSHRELSSPLHF,TGTGCCAGCAGCCACAGGGAGCTAAGCTCACCCCTCCACTTT
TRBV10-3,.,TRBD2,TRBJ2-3,CAISESQRGDEDTQYF,TGTGCCATCAGTGAGTCCCAGCGGGGGGACGAAGATACGCAGTATTTT
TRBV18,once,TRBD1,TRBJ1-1,CASSLGTGTTEAFF,TGTGCCAGCTCACTCGGGACAGGGACCACTGAAGCTTTCTTT
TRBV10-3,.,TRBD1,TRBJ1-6,CAISAGRGGDSPLHF,TGTGCCATCAGTGCGGGTCGAGGGGGCGACTCACCCCTCCACTTT
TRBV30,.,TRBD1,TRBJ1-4,CAWRLPGQNNEKLFF,TGTGCCTGGAGACTCCCGGGACAGAATAATGAAAAACTGTTTTTT
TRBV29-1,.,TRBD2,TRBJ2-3,CSVGTSEDTQYF,TGCAGCGTGGGGACTAGCGAGGATACGCAGTATTTT
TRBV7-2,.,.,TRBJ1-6,CASSLGGPWYNSPLHF,TGTGCCAGCAGCTTAGGCGGTCCCTGGTATAATTCACCCCTCCACTTT
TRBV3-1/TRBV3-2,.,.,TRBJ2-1,CASSQLMGGEQFF,TGTGCCAGCAGCCAATTAATGGGGGGTGAGCAGTTCTTC
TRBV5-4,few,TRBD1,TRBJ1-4,CASSLQGAGEKLFF,TGTGCCAGCAGCTTACAGGGGGCGGGTGAAAAACTGTTTTTT
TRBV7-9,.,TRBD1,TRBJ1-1,CASSWGQTNTEAFF,TGTGCCAGCAGCTGGGGACAGACGAACACTGAAGCTTTCTTT
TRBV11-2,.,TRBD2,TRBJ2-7,CASRIWGGVNYEQYF,TGTGCCAGCAGGATATGGGGAGGGGTGAACTACGAGCAGTACTTC
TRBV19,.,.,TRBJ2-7,CASSIAAFATYEQYF,TGTGCCAGTAGTATAGCAGCGTTCGCGACCTACGAGCAGTACTTC
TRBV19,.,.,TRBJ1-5,CASSPTGHLNQPQHF,TGTGCCAGTAGCCCCACGGGACACCTCAATCAGCCCCAGCATTTT
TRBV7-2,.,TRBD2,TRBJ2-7,CASSPNLGLAGETSYEQYF,TGTGCCAGCAGCCCCAACTTGGGACTAGCGGGAGAGACTTCCTACGAGCAGTACTTC
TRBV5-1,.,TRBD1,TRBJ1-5,CASSPTGLDQPQHF,TGCGCCAGCAGCCCGACAGGGTTAGATCAGCCCCAGCATTTT
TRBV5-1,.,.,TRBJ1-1,CASSLQAANTEAFF,TGCGCCAGCAGCTTGCAAGCTGCGAACACTGAAGCTTTCTTT